These 30 T cell receptor beta chains were sequenced from one sample in a study of cytomegalovirus exposure and HLA in healthy donors. Generated by immunoSEQ multiplex PCR, the TCRdb table keeps only in-frame clones and is missing some. The sample carries 150,000 to 200,000 clones, roughly 81% recorded once. Sequenced input: PBMCs. The source of these receptors is a woman aged 30 to 39 in good health and CMV-seronegative.

This chain joins TRBV14 and TRBJ1-5; perhaps TRBD1 as D (5 bases). V lost 2 bases, J lost 2 bases, and 7 bases lay in between. CDR3 length equals 14 residues. Per the germline V gene, CDR1 is SGHDN and CDR2 is FVKESK. The CDR3 loop is CASSQWGGNQPQHF. The CDR3 coding sequence is TGTGCCAGCAGCCAATGGGGGGGCAATCAGCCCCAGCATTTT.

This clone was detected a few times. The rearrangement joins TRBV5-6 to TRBJ1-5; D might be TRBD1 (6 bases). The CDR3 runs to 14 residues. With 4 bases removed from V and 3 bases from J, the gap between germline ends came to 11 bases. Germline lookup yields CDR1 SGHDT and CDR2 YYEEEE. Written as DNA, the CDR3 is TGTGCCAGCAGCATCGGACAGTTCAATCAGCCCCAGCATTTT. Residues: CASSIGQFNQPQHF.

CDR3 amino acids: CASSQVSSGTGETQYF. Written as DNA, the CDR3 is TGTGCCAGCAGCCAAGTCTCTAGCGGGACGGGAGAGACCCAGTACTTC. The chain links TRBV4-2 to TRBJ2-5, with 9 bases matching TRBD2. This CDR3 comprises 16 residues. In germline, CDR1 is LGHNA, CDR2 YNFKEQ. Trimming took 1 base from V and 4 from J; bases not matched to a gene: 7.

The chain joins TRBV5-4 to TRBJ2-7, with 12 bases fitting TRBD2. There are 12 residues in the CDR3. The ends lost 3 bases at V and 12 bases at J; junction bases unmatched: 4. From germline, CDR1 is SGHNT and CDR2 YYREEE (reference sequence). The CDR3 DNA follows: TGTGCCAGCAGCTCCTCTAGCGGGAGGGTGTACTTC. It is translated as CASSSSSGRVYF.

V is TRBV6-1 and J is TRBJ1-4; weak D call: TRBD1 (6 bases). The CDR3 has 15 amino acids. The germline V gene has CDR1 MNHNS and CDR2 SASEGT. The ends were cut back, 8 bases at V and 3 bases at J, with 16 bases in the middle. Here the CDR3 DNA reads TGTGCCAGCGCTAGGGCGGGGGGCTCTAATGAAAAACTGTTTTTT. Translated, it gives CASARAGGSNEKLFF.

The V call is TRBV7-9, the J call TRBJ1-1; D gene unclear. The CDR3 is made up of 12 amino acids. With 5 bases removed from V and 7 bases from J, the gap between germline ends came to 11 bases. Germline-derived CDR1 and CDR2 are SEHNR and FQNEAQ (reference sequence). The CDR3 protein is CASSPTVNEAFF. The CDR3 nucleotides are TGTGCCAGCAGCCCTACAGTCAATGAAGCTTTCTTT.

The chain couples TRBV4-1 to TRBJ1-2; D remains ambiguous. Looked up from germline, CDR1 is MGHRA and CDR2 is YSYEKL. The CDR3 runs 14 residues. V shed 2 bases and J shed 2 bases, with 9 bases lying between them. The CDR3 loop reads CASSQPGTNYGYTF. CDR3 DNA sequence: TGCGCCAGCAGCCAACCGGGAACAAACTATGGCTACACCTTC.

V and J are TRBV4-1 and TRBJ2-1; 7 bases map to TRBD1. The CDR3 extends over 14 amino acids. Trimming cost V 1 base and J 7 bases; bases outside gene matches: 4. Germline CDR1 is MGHRA and CDR2 is YSYEKL. The DNA for the CDR3 is TGCGCCAGCAGCCAAGGGACAGGTTGGAATGAGCAGTTCTTC. The encoded protein is CASSQGTGWNEQFF.

The rearrangement joins TRBV2 to TRBJ2-1; 15 nucleotides match TRBD2. The CDR3 runs to 16 residues. Unmatched junction bases numbered 3, after V lost 6 bases and J lost 3 bases. Germline values: CDR1 SNHLY, CDR2 FYNNEI. The CDR3 DNA follows: TGTGCCAGCAGAGGGACTAGCGGGAGGAGCTACAATGAGCAGTTCTTC. Translation gives CASRGTSGRSYNEQFF.

This chain joins TRBV6-5 and TRBJ2-7; D possibly corresponds to TRBD2 (6 bases). The V and J ends lost 7 bases and 0 bases respectively, with 13 bases between them. Germline-derived CDR1 and CDR2 are MNHEY and SVGAGI. CDR3 length: 14 amino acids. The CDR3, as DNA: TGTGCCAGCATCCACGACGGGAGCTCCTACGAGCAGTACTTC. This sequence encodes CASIHDGSSYEQYF.

The CDR3 sequence is CASSGYVSGGRNEQFF. CDR3 DNA sequence: TGTGCCAGCAGCGGCTATGTCAGCGGTGGGCGGAATGAGCAGTTCTTC. The chain is built from TRBV11-3 and TRBJ2-1; the D gene is possibly TRBD2 (5 bases). CDR3 length equals 16 residues. Trimming took 5 bases from V and 7 from J, leaving 21 bases between them. The germline CDR1 and CDR2 sequences are SGHNT and YENEEA.

V gene TRBV6-6 combines with J gene TRBJ2-7; a weak D match, TRBD2 (6 bases). The V end lost 5 bases, the J end lost 2 bases, and 16 bases lay between the germline ends. Germline values: CDR1 MNHNY, CDR2 SVGAGI (reference sequence). The CDR3 loop spans 15 amino acids. DNA for the CDR3: TGTGCCAGCAGTCCTCGGGAGCGGACAACCTACGAGCAGTACTTC. It translates to CASSPRERTTYEQYF.

The chain combines TRBV29-1 with TRBJ2-7; the D gene is possibly TRBD1 (6 bases). This CDR3 spans 11 amino acids. Trimming took 7 bases from V and 6 from J, leaving 13 bases between them. Germline lookup yields CDR1 SQVTM and CDR2 ANQGSEA. The CDR3 protein is CSAWGPGEQYF. CDR3 DNA sequence: TGCAGCGCTTGGGGGCCCGGCGAGCAGTACTTC.

The rearrangement uses TRBV5-1 and TRBJ1-5; D is possibly TRBD1 (6 bases). V lost 8 bases and J 3 bases, leaving 15 bases between the germline ends. This CDR3 comprises 14 residues. Germline V gives CDR1 SGHRS, CDR2 YFSETQ. As DNA, the CDR3 is TGCGCCAGAAAAAAGGGGGTGCACAATCAGCCCCAGCATTTT. It translates to CARKKGVHNQPQHF. The complete variable domain, with remaining parts taken from reference TRBV5-1 and TRBJ1-5, reads KAGVTQTPRYLIKTRGQQVTLSCSPISGHRSVSWYQQTPGQGLQFLFEYFSETQRNKGNFPGRFSGRQFSNSRSEMNVSTLELGDSALYLCARKKGVHNQPQHFGDGTRLSIL.

This clone occurred once. The chain uses TRBV11-2 and TRBJ1-3, with TRBD1 identical over 7 bases. The CDR3 has 16 amino acids. With V trimmed by 5 bases and J by 0 bases, 7 bases remained unmatched. Germline V gives CDR1 SGHAT, CDR2 FQNNGV. Here the CDR3 DNA reads TGTGCCAGCAGCCAGGGGGTTGGCGGCTCTGGAAACACCATATATTTT. Translation: CASSQGVGGSGNTIYF. The variable domain in full, completed from reference TRBV11-2 and TRBJ1-3, reads EAGVAQSPRYKIIEKRQSVAFWCNPISGHATLYWYQQILGQGPKLLIQFQNNGVVDDSQLPKDRFSAERLKGVDSTLKIQPAKLEDSAVYLCASSQGVGGSGNTIYFGEGSWLTVV.

The chain employs TRBV6-5 and TRBJ1-5, with 9 positions matching TRBD1. This CDR3 is built from 13 residues. With 4 bases clipped from V and 5 bases from J, the junction kept 0 bases outside the gene matches. Per germline, CDR1 MNHEY and CDR2 SVGAGI. The CDR3 DNA sequence: TGTGCCAGCAGTTGGGACAGGGATCAGCCCCAGCATTTT. It specifies CASSWDRDQPQHF.

This chain connects TRBV10-1 to TRBJ2-7, with TRBD1 identical over 7 bases. The ends lost 5 bases at V and 1 base at J; junction bases unmatched: 2. There are 13 residues in the CDR3. Germline loops: CDR1 WNHNN, CDR2 SYGVQD (reference sequence). CDR3 protein: CASSLQGSYEQYF. Here the CDR3 DNA reads TGCGCCAGCAGTTTACAGGGGTCCTACGAGCAGTACTTC.

The chain couples TRBV30 to TRBJ1-5; unclear D gene. This CDR3 spans 13 amino acids. The V gene lost 3 bases and the J gene lost 0 bases, with 6 bases spanning the gap. CDR1 and CDR2 from the germline V gene are GTSNPN and SVGIG (reference sequence). This CDR3 reads CAWSEISNQPQHF. The CDR3 coding sequence is TGTGCCTGGAGCGAGATTAGCAATCAGCCCCAGCATTTT.

The chain carries TRBV7-2 and TRBJ2-7; perhaps TRBD1 as D (6 bases). CDR1 is SGHTA and CDR2 is FQGNSA in the germline V gene. Trimming pared 1 base from V and 0 bases from J, leaving 13 bases between. This CDR3 has 16 residues. CDR3 region: CASSLDEDSLSYEQYF. CDR3 DNA sequence: TGTGCCAGCAGCTTAGACGAGGACAGCCTCTCCTACGAGCAGTACTTC.

The rearrangement uses TRBV27 and TRBJ1-6; possibly TRBD1 for D (5 bases). In germline, CDR1 is MNHEY, CDR2 SMNVEV (reference sequence). The CDR3 contains 13 residues. V dropped 3 bases and J dropped 9 bases, with 9 bases sitting between them. The CDR3 is CASSLGGGSPLHF. The CDR3 nucleotides read TGTGCCAGCAGTTTGGGGGGGGGTTCACCCCTCCACTTT.

The chain couples TRBV10-2 to TRBJ1-5, with a tentative D call TRBD1 (5 bases). Germline V lookup: CDR1 WSHSY, CDR2 SAAADI. V lost 2 bases and J 2 bases, leaving 10 bases between the germline ends. The CDR3 runs to 15 residues. The CDR3 region is CASSESGHGNQPQHF. The DNA of the CDR3 is TGCGCCAGCAGTGAGAGTGGACACGGCAATCAGCCCCAGCATTTT.

The chain combines TRBV19 with TRBJ2-1; 8 positions agree with TRBD1. The CDR3 has 18 residues. With V trimmed by 2 bases and J by 4 bases, 13 bases remained unmatched. CDR1 is LNHDA and CDR2 is SQIVND in the germline V gene (reference sequence). The CDR3 sequence: CASSIRGTAGQDYNEQFF. Here the CDR3 DNA reads TGTGCCAGTAGTATAAGAGGAACGGCGGGACAGGATTACAATGAGCAGTTCTTC. The whole variable domain, remainder taken from reference TRBV19 and TRBJ2-1, is DGGITQSPKYLFRKEGQNVTLSCEQNLNHDAMYWYRQDPGQGLRLIYYSQIVNDFQKGDIAEGYSVSREKKESFPLTVTSAQKNPTAFYLCASSIRGTAGQDYNEQFFGPGTRLTVL.

V is TRBV7-5 and J is TRBJ1-5; TRBD1 is the table's D call, not checked against the DNA. TRBV7-5 is a known pseudogene. This CDR3 is built from 16 residues. CDR3 bases: TGTGTCAGAAGCTTTGAGGGGGGACAGGGTTATCAGCCCCAGCATTTT. It is translated as CVRSFEGGQGYQPQHF.

The chain is built from TRBV2 and TRBJ2-1, with D tentatively TRBD2 (5 bases). The germline V and J ends were trimmed by 6 bases and 1 base, with 16 bases remaining between them. There are 16 residues in the CDR3. Germline loops: CDR1 SNHLY, CDR2 FYNNEI. CDR3: CASSASGGGSYNEQFF. The CDR3 DNA is TGTGCCAGCAGCGCCAGCGGAGGAGGATCCTACAATGAGCAGTTCTTC.

This clone was observed a few times. The V and J genes are TRBV6-1 and TRBJ2-2; D is perhaps TRBD1 (6 bases). V was pared by 6 bases and J by 4 bases, with 6 bases between. The germline CDR1 and CDR2 sequences are MNHNS and SASEGT. The CDR3 sequence is 12 residues long. The CDR3 here is CASRTGTGELFF. In DNA, the CDR3 is TGTGCCAGCAGGACAGGCACCGGGGAGCTGTTTTTT.

The chain links TRBV11-3 to TRBJ2-1; 13 nucleotides agree with TRBD2. Looked up from germline, CDR1 is SGHNT and CDR2 is YENEEA. This CDR3 spans 15 amino acids. J gave up 4 bases and V 5 bases, and 2 bases lay outside the gene matches. The chain's CDR3 is CASSTGLAGYNEQFF. The CDR3 DNA sequence: TGTGCCAGCAGCACGGGACTAGCGGGATACAATGAGCAGTTCTTC.

V gene TRBV5-4 combines with J gene TRBJ2-7, with TRBD2 matching 8 bases. V shed 2 bases and J 2 bases; nucleotides not matched to a gene: 6. CDR3 length equals 15 residues. CDR1 and CDR2 (germline): SGHNT, YYREEE (reference sequence). Written as DNA, the CDR3 is TGTGCCAGCAGCTTCACCTCTAGCGGGCCCTACGAGCAGTACTTC. This translates into CASSFTSSGPYEQYF.

V and J are TRBV28 and TRBJ2-2; tentative D call: TRBD2 (7 bases). CDR3 length: 17 residues. V was cut by 2 bases and J by 4 bases, with 17 bases left in between. CDR1 and CDR2 from the germline V gene are MDHEN and SYDVKM. Here the CDR3 DNA reads TGTGCCAGCAGTTTAGGAGGGGGGGCGCGGGGCACCGGGGAGCTGTTTTTT. Amino acid sequence: CASSLGGGARGTGELFF.

Points on this clone: The junction departs from the called germline gene at one end, perhaps through a read error. Here the CDR3 DNA reads TGCGCCAGCAGCTATAGCGGGGGTTCGATCTTC. Translating gives CASSYSGGSIF. V usage is TRBV5-1 and J usage is TRBJ2-1; 9 bases match TRBD2. The CDR3 spans 11 residues. CDR1 is SGHRS, CDR2 YFSETQ, per germline.

The chain is built from TRBV29-1 and TRBJ1-2; D not resolved. The CDR3 is 11 residues long. Germline V gives CDR1 SQVTM, CDR2 ANQGSEA. V lost 0 bases and J 9 bases, leaving 8 bases between the germline ends. CDR3 in amino acids: CSVEDYRSYTF. CDR3 nucleotides: TGCAGCGTTGAAGATTACAGAAGCTACACCTTC.